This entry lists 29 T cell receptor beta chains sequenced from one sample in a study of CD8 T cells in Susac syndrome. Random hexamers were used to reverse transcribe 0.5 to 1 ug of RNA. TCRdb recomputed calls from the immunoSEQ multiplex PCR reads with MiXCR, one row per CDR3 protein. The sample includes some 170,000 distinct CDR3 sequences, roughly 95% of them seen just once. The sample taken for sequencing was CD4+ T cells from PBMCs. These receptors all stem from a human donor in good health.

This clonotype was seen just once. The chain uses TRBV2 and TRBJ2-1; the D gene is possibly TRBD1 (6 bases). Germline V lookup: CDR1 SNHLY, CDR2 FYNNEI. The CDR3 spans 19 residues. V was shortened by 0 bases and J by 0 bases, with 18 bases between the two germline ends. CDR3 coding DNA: TGTGCCAGCAGTGAAGCGCTGAAAGGGGGATCGAGCTCCTACAATGAGCAGTTCTTC. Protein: CASSEALKGGSSSYNEQFF. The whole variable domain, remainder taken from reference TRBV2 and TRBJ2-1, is EPEVTQTPSHQVTQMGQEVILRCVPISNHLYFYWYRQILGQKVEFLVSFYNNEISEKSEIFDDQFSVERPDGSNFTLKIRSTKLEDSAMYFCASSEALKGGSSSYNEQFFGPGTRLTVL.

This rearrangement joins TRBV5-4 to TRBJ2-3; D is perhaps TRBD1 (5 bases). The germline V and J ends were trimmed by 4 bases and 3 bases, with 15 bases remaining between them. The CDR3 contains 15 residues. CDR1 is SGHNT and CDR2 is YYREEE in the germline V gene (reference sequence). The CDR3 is CASSVTVLSTDTQYF. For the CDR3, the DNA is TGTGCCAGCAGCGTGACAGTACTATCTACAGATACGCAGTATTTT.

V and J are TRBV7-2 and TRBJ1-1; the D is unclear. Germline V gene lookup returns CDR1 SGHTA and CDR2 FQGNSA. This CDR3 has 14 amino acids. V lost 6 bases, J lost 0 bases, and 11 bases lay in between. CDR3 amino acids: CASRRHGMNTEAFF. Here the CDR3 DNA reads TGTGCCAGCAGGAGGCACGGGATGAACACTGAAGCTTTCTTT.

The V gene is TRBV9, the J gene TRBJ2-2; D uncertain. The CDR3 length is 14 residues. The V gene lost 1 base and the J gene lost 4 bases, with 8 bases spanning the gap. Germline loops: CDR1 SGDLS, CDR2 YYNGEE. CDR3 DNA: TGTGCCAGCAGCGTAAACAGTGGCACCGGGGAGCTGTTTTTT. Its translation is CASSVNSGTGELFF.

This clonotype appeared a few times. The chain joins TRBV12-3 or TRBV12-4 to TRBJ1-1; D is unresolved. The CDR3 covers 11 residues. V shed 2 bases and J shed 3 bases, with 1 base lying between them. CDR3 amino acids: CASSLYTEAFF. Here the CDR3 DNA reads TGTGCCAGCAGTTTATACACTGAAGCTTTCTTT.

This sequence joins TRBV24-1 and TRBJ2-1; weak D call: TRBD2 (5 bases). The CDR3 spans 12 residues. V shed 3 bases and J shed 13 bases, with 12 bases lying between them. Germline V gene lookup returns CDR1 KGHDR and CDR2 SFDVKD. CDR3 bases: TGTGCCACCAGTGATCCAGGACGGGAACAGTTCTTC. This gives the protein CATSDPGREQFF.

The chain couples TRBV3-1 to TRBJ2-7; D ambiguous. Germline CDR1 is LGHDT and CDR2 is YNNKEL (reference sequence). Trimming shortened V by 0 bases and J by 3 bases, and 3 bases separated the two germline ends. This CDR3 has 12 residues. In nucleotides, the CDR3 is TGTGCCAGCAGCCAAGAGAGCTACGAGCAGTACTTC. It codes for CASSQESYEQYF.

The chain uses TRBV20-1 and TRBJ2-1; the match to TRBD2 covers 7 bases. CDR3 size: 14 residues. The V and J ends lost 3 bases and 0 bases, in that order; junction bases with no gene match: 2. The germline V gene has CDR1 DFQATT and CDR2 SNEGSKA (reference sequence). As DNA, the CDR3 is TGCAGTGCTAGCGGGGGGATCTCCTACAATGAGCAGTTCTTC. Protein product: CSASGGISYNEQFF.

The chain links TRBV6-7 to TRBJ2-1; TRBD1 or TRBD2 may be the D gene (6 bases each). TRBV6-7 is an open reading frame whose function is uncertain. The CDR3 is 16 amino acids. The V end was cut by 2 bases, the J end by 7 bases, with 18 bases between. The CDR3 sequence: CASSYAGHREGNEQFF. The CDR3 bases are TGTGCCAGCAGTTACGCGGGACATCGTGAGGGGAATGAGCAGTTCTTC.

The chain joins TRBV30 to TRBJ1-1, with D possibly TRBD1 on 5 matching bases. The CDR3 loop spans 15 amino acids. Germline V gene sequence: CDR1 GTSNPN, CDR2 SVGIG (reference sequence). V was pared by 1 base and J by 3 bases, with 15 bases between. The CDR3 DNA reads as TGTGCCTGGAGTGGCCCGCGTCGGGGGGACACTGAAGCTTTCTTT. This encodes CAWSGPRRGDTEAFF. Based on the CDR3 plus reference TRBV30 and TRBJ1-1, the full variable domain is SQTIHQWPATLVQPVGSPLSLECTVEGTSNPNLYWYRQAAGRGLQLLFYSVGIGQISSEVPQNLSASRPQDRQFILSSKKLLLSDSGFYLCAWSGPRRGDTEAFFGQGTRLTVV.

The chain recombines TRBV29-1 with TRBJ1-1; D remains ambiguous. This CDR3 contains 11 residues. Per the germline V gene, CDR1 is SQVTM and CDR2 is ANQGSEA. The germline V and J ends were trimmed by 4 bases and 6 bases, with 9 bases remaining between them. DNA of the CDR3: TGCAGCGTTGGGTCCAACGCTGAAGCTTTCTTT. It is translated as CSVGSNAEAFF.

The CDR3 sequence is CASSFYGQGGEQYF. The CDR3 region has the DNA TGTGCCAGCAGTTTTTACGGACAGGGTGGGGAGCAGTACTTC. This rearrangement joins TRBV27 to TRBJ2-7, with 8 bases identical to TRBD1. This CDR3 has 14 amino acids. Germline V lookup: CDR1 MNHEY, CDR2 SMNVEV (reference sequence). Trimming cost V 3 bases and J 7 bases; bases outside gene matches: 8.

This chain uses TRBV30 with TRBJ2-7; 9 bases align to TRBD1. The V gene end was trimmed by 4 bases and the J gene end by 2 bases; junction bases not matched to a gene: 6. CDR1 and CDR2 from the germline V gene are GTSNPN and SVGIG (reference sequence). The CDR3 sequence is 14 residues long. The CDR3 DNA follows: TGTGCCTGGAACCGACAGGGGGGTCCCTACGAGCAGTACTTC. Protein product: CAWNRQGGPYEQYF.

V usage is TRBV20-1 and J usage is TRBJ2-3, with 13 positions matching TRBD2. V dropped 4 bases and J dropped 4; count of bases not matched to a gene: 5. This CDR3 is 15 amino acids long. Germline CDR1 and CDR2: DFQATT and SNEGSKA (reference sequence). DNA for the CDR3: TGCAGTGCTATTTCCGGACTAGCGGGAGCAGATACGCAGTATTTT. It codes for CSAISGLAGADTQYF.

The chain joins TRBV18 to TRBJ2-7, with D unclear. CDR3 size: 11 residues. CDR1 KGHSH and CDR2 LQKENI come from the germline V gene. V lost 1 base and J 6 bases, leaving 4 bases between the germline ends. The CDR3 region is CASSPQAEQYF. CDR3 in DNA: TGTGCCAGCTCACCACAGGCCGAGCAGTACTTC.

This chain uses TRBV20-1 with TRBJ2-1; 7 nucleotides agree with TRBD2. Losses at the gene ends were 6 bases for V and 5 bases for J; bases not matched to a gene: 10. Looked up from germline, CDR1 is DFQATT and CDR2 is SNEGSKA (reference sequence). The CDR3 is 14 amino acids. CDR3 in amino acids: CSAPRSGTHNEQFF. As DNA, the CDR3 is TGCAGTGCCCCCCGAAGCGGGACTCACAATGAGCAGTTCTTC.

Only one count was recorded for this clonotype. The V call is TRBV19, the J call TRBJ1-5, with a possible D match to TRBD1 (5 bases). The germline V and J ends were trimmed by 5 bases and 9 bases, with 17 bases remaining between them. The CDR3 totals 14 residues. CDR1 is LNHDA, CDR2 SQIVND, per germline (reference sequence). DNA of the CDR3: TGTGCCAGTAGTGTCAGGGAAGTTGCTCGGCCCCAGCATTTT. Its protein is CASSVREVARPQHF.

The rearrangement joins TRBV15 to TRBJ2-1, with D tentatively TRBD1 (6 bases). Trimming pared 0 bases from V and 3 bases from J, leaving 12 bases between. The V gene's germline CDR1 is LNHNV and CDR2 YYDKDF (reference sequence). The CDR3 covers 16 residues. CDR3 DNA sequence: TGTGCCACCAGCAGAGATAACAGGGAATTCTACAATGAGCAGTTCTTC. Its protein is CATSRDNREFYNEQFF.

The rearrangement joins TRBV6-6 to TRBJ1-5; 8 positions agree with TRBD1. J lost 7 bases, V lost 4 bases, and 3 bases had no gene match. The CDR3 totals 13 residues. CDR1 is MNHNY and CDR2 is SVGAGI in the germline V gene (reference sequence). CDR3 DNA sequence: TGTGCCAGCAGTTTCCAGGGGGCGCAGCCCCAGCATTTT. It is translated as CASSFQGAQPQHF.

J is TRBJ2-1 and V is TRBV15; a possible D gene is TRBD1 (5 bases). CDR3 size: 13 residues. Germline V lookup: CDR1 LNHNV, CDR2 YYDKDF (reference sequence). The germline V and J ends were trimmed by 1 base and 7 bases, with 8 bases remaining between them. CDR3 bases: TGTGCCACCAGCAGAGTTAAGGGGAATGAGCAGTTCTTC. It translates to CATSRVKGNEQFF. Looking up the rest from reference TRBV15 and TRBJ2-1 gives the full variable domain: DAMVIQNPRYQVTQFGKPVTLSCSQTLNHNVMYWYQQKSSQAPKLLFHYYDKDFNNEADTPDNFQSRRPNTSFCFLDIRSPGLGDTAMYLCATSRVKGNEQFFGPGTRLTVL.

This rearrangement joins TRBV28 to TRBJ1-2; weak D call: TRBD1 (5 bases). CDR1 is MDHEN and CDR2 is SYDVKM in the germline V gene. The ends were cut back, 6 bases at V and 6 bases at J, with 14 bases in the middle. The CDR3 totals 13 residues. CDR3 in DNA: TGTGCCAGCAGCCCCCCGTACAGGCATGGCTACACCTTC. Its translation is CASSPPYRHGYTF.

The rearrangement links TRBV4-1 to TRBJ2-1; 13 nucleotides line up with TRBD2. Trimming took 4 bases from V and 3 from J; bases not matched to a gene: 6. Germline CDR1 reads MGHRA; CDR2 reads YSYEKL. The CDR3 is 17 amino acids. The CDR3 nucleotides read TGCGCCAGCAGCCGTACTAGCGGGAGGGCCGGCTACAATGAGCAGTTCTTC. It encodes CASSRTSGRAGYNEQFF.

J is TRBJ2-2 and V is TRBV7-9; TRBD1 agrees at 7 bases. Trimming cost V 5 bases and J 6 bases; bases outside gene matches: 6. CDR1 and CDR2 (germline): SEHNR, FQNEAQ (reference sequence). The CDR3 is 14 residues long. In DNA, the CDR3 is TGTGCCAGCAGCCCAGACAGGGCCCCCGGGGAGCTGTTTTTT. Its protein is CASSPDRAPGELFF.

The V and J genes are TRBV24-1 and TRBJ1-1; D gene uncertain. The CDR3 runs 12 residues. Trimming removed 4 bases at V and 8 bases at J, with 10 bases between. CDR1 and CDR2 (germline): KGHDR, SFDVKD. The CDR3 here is CATSDKGSEAFF. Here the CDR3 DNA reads TGTGCCACCAGTGACAAAGGGTCAGAAGCTTTCTTT.

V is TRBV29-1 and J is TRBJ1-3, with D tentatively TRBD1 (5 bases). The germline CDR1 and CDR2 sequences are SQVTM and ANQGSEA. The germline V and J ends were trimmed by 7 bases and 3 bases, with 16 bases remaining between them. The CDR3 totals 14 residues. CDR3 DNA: TGCAGCGCACGCGACAGTCCTATTGGAAACACCATATATTTT. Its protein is CSARDSPIGNTIYF.

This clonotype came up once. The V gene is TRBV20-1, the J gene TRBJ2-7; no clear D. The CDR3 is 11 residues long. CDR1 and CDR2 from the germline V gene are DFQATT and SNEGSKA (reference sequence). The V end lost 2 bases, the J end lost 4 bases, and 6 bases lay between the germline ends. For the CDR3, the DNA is TGCAGTGCTAGATGGGTGTACGAGCAGTACTTC. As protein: CSARWVYEQYF.

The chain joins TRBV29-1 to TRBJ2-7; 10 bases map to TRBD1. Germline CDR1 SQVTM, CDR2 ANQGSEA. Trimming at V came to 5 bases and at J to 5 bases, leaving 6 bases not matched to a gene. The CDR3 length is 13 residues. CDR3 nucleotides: TGCAGCGTTTGGGACAGGGGCAGGCACGAGCAGTACTTC. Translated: CSVWDRGRHEQYF.

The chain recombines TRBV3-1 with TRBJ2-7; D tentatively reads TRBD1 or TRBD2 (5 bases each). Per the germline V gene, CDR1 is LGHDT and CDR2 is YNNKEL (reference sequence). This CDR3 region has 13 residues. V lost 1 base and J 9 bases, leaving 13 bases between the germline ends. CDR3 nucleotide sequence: TGTGCCAGCAGCCAAGGCACAGGCCGGGGGCAGTACTTC. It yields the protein CASSQGTGRGQYF.

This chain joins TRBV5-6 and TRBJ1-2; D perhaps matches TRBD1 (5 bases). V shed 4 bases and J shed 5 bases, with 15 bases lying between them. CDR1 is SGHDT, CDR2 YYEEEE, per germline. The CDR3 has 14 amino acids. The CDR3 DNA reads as TGTGCCAGCAGCCCGGGACTGAGGGAATATGGCTACACCTTC. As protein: CASSPGLREYGYTF.